This T cell receptor beta chain derives from a study of blood T cell repertoires in COVID-19. CDR1 is SGDLS and CDR2 is YYNGEE in the germline V gene. After removal of 4 bases from V and 10 bases from J, the junction contained 8 bases not matched to a gene. The CDR3 has 14 residues. The assay was immunoSEQ multiplex PCR, and TCRdb's table has in-frame clones only and misses some. The table has 150,000 to 200,000 clones, around 83% seen once. The chain is built from TRBV9 and TRBJ1-6, with TRBD1 identical over 7 bases. Sequencing input: peripheral blood. The receptor's source is a woman in her 70s with COVID-19, enrolled during active disease. CDR3 coding DNA: TGTGCCAGCAGCAGTCGACAGGGTGGATCACCCCTCCACTTT. Its protein is CASSSRQGGSPLHF.